Following are 13 T cell receptor beta chains from one sample sequenced in a study of cytomegalovirus exposure and HLA in healthy donors. PCR primers comprised 60 Vbeta and 13 Jbeta primers. Here immunoSEQ multiplex PCR was the method, and the copy in TCRdb shows in-frame clones only, minus some. The sample shows about 120,000 clones, about 11% of them seen only once. The sequencing input was PBMCs. These receptor sequences come from a woman aged 18-30 years in good health and CMV-seropositive.

This chain links TRBV28 with TRBJ1-2; D gene uncertain. Trimming took off 5 bases at V and 4 bases at J, with 8 bases between the two ends. Germline lookup yields CDR1 MDHEN and CDR2 SYDVKM. The CDR3 spans 12 residues. The CDR3 sequence is CASSEPTYGYTF. CDR3 nucleotides: TGTGCCAGCAGTGAGCCAACCTATGGCTACACCTTC.

This clone was observed a handful of times. The CDR3 does not close with the conserved phenylalanine or tryptophan, likely indicating a read error. This sequence joins TRBV4-1 and TRBJ1-3, with D unclear. CDR1 is MGHRA and CDR2 is YSYEKL in the germline V gene. The CDR3 loop spans 16 amino acids. Between the trimmed V and J ends, which lost 0 bases and 2 bases, there was a span of 11 bases. The CDR3 sequence is CASSQDHGGPGNTIYV. In nucleotides, the CDR3 is TGCGCCAGCAGCCAAGATCACGGAGGACCTGGAAACACCATATATGTT.

Only a few counts were recorded for this clone. This chain joins TRBV27 and TRBJ2-1; TRBD2 matches at 12 bases. The CDR3 spans 17 residues. In germline, CDR1 is MNHEY, CDR2 SMNVEV (reference sequence). After removal of 6 bases from V and 9 bases from J, the junction contained 15 bases not matched to a gene. Here the CDR3 reads CASSPTQRLAGDSEQFF. The CDR3 region has the DNA TGTGCCAGCAGCCCCACCCAGAGACTAGCGGGAGACAGTGAGCAGTTCTTC.

This chain connects TRBV6-1 to TRBJ1-5, with D unresolved. This CDR3 comprises 14 residues. The V gene's germline CDR1 is MNHNS and CDR2 SASEGT. V lost 3 bases and J 0 bases, leaving 6 bases between the germline ends. The CDR3 spells CASSDRHSNQPQHF. CDR3 nucleotides: TGTGCCAGCAGTGACAGGCATAGCAATCAGCCCCAGCATTTT.

The CDR3 sequence is CAWRGGQRIGIRAEAFF. The CDR3 DNA follows: TGTGCCTGGAGGGGGGGACAGCGTATTGGGATTCGCGCTGAAGCTTTCTTT. The V gene is TRBV30, the J gene TRBJ1-1; 7 bases agree with TRBD1. Germline CDR1 is GTSNPN and CDR2 is SVGIG (reference sequence). The CDR3 runs 17 residues. J lost 6 bases, V lost 3 bases, and 19 bases had no gene match. The whole variable domain, remainder taken from reference TRBV30 and TRBJ1-1, is SQTIHQWPATLVQPVGSPLSLECTVEGTSNPNLYWYRQAAGRGLQLLFYSVGIGQISSEVPQNLSASRPQDRQFILSSKKLLLSDSGFYLCAWRGGQRIGIRAEAFFGQGTRLTVV.

The chain has TRBV13 and TRBJ2-2; no definite D call. This CDR3 spans 14 amino acids. The V and J ends lost 2 bases and 7 bases respectively, with 11 bases between them. Germline CDR1 PRHDT, CDR2 FYEKMQ (reference sequence). For the CDR3, the DNA is TGTGCCAGCAGCTTATCCAGGTTAAACGGGGAGCTGTTTTTT. This encodes CASSLSRLNGELFF.

The table lists this clone with a few counts. The gene calls are TRBV27 and TRBJ2-1; TRBD2 matches at 13 bases. The CDR3 is 14 residues long. The germline gives CDR1 MNHEY, CDR2 SMNVEV (reference sequence). Unmatched junction bases numbered 8, after V lost 3 bases and J lost 15 bases. The CDR3 spells CASSFGTSGEGGFF. Written as DNA, the CDR3 is TGTGCCAGCAGTTTTGGGACTAGCGGGGAAGGGGGGTTCTTC.

Only a few counts were recorded for this clone. The V call is TRBV30, the J call TRBJ1-3; perhaps TRBD1 as D (5 bases). Trimming stripped 2 bases from V and 0 bases from J, with 11 bases between. This CDR3 region has 15 residues. Germline CDR1 GTSNPN, CDR2 SVGIG (reference sequence). The CDR3 region has the DNA TGTGCCTGGAGTCTGGACAAGAGCTCTGGAAACACCATATATTTT. Residues: CAWSLDKSSGNTIYF.

This chain links TRBV27 with TRBJ1-3; D gene ambiguous. The V and J ends lost 6 bases and 4 bases respectively, with 22 bases between them. Germline lookup yields CDR1 MNHEY and CDR2 SMNVEV (reference sequence). CDR3 length: 17 residues. Here the CDR3 reads CASRPKAGFASGNTIYF. Here the CDR3 DNA reads TGTGCCAGCAGACCCAAAGCAGGTTTCGCATCGGGAAACACCATATATTTT.

This clone came up a few times. J is TRBJ2-3 and V is TRBV6-6; the match to TRBD1 covers 11 bases. V trimming: 3 bases; J trimming: 5 bases; junction bases outside the gene matches: 7. The germline gives CDR1 MNHNY, CDR2 SVGAGI (reference sequence). This CDR3 is built from 16 residues. CDR3 residues: CASSYSGQGAGDTQYF. The CDR3, as DNA: TGTGCCAGCAGTTATTCCGGACAGGGGGCTGGAGATACGCAGTATTTT.

The V gene is TRBV6-5, the J gene TRBJ1-4, with D hard to call. The CDR3 sequence is 13 residues long. CDR1 is MNHEY, CDR2 SVGAGI, per germline. The V and J ends lost 5 bases and 8 bases respectively, with 12 bases between them. CDR3 nucleotide sequence: TGTGCCAGCAGTAACGTTGGTCAGGAAAAACTGTTTTTT. Residues: CASSNVGQEKLFF.

This clone was picked up a small number of times. The gene calls are TRBV27 and TRBJ2-1; no reliable D call. CDR3 size: 15 residues. V was clipped by 4 bases and J by 1 base, with 11 bases between them. The germline V gene has CDR1 MNHEY and CDR2 SMNVEV (reference sequence). The CDR3 spells CASSYYFLSYNEQFF. In nucleotides, the CDR3 is TGTGCCAGCAGTTATTACTTTCTGTCCTACAATGAGCAGTTCTTC.

This clone was detected only a few times. This chain connects TRBV5-4 to TRBJ2-2; D is undetermined. Germline V gives CDR1 SGHNT, CDR2 YYREEE (reference sequence). Trimming cost V 7 bases and J 4 bases, with 8 bases left between them. This CDR3 has 12 amino acids. CDR3 DNA sequence: TGTGCCAGCCTACGTCCCACCGGGGAGCTGTTTTTT. Encoded protein: CASLRPTGELFF.